Following are 20 T cell receptor beta chains from one sample sequenced in a study of glioma-infiltrating T cells after dendritic cell vaccination. Method: immunoSEQ multiplex PCR; TCRdb's copy keeps in-frame clones and lacks some. The data show 99,000 or so clones, over 80% seen once. Time point described: after dendritic cell vaccination, including at tumor progression/relapse. Sequenced material: blood, taken after dendritic cell vaccination. The receptors were gathered from a human donor with glioblastoma.

This chain links TRBV10-3 with TRBJ1-1; 10 nucleotides agree with TRBD1. J gave up 1 base and V 6 bases, and 2 bases lay outside the gene matches. Germline values: CDR1 ENHRY, CDR2 SYGVKD. The CDR3 spans 14 residues. In nucleotides, the CDR3 is TGTGCCATCAGCCGACAGGGGGCGAACACTGAAGCTTTCTTT. The encoded protein is CAISRQGANTEAFF.

The gene calls are TRBV30 and TRBJ1-1; TRBD1 is a possible D gene (5 bases). Germline assignment: CDR1 GTSNPN and CDR2 SVGIG (reference sequence). The CDR3 is 18 amino acids. Between the trimmed V and J ends, which lost 1 base and 1 base, there was a span of 22 bases. CDR3 DNA sequence: TGTGCCTGGAGTGAGGGCCCAGGGTCCATCTGGGGGAACACTGAAGCTTTCTTT. This translates into CAWSEGPGSIWGNTEAFF. The whole variable domain, filled in from reference TRBV30 and TRBJ1-1, reads SQTIHQWPATLVQPVGSPLSLECTVEGTSNPNLYWYRQAAGRGLQLLFYSVGIGQISSEVPQNLSASRPQDRQFILSSKKLLLSDSGFYLCAWSEGPGSIWGNTEAFFGQGTRLTVV.

This clone was detected a few times. The chain has TRBV12-5 and TRBJ2-7; D is perhaps TRBD2 (5 bases). The CDR3 has 15 amino acids. Between the trimmed V and J ends, which lost 0 bases and 2 bases, there was a span of 11 bases. Germline V CDR1 and CDR2: LGHNT, FRNRAP. CDR3 protein: CASGLVAGGAYEQYF. CDR3 DNA: TGTGCTAGTGGTTTGGTAGCAGGAGGTGCCTACGAGCAGTACTTC.

This clone was counted once. The chain is built from TRBV6-1 and TRBJ2-7; D might be TRBD1 (6 bases). Between the trimmed V and J ends, which lost 4 bases and 0 bases, there was a span of 16 bases. The germline V gene encodes CDR1 MNHNS and CDR2 SASEGT. This CDR3 contains 16 residues. The CDR3 region has the DNA TGTGCCAGCAGTGCGCTCACAGGGTCAACCTCCTACGAGCAGTACTTC. This encodes CASSALTGSTSYEQYF.

This chain connects TRBV5-1 to TRBJ2-5, with TRBD2 identical over 12 bases. Judging by the DNA end, TRBJ2-7 fits better; the J call may be wrong. The CDR3 spans 16 residues. The germline V gene has CDR1 SGHRS and CDR2 YFSETQ. For the CDR3, the DNA is TGCGCCAGCAGCTTGGCGACTAGCGGGAGTCAGTACGAGCAGTACTTC. It translates to CASSLATSGSQYEQYF.

V and J are TRBV29-1 and TRBJ2-1; no clear D. This CDR3 has 12 amino acids. Germline-derived CDR1 and CDR2 are SQVTM and ANQGSEA. The V and J ends lost 4 bases and 8 bases respectively, with 12 bases between them. The DNA for the CDR3 is TGCAGCGTTGTTAGAGCTGCCGATGAGCAGTTCTTC. It codes for CSVVRAADEQFF.

V usage is TRBV5-1 and J usage is TRBJ2-7; 8 positions agree with TRBD2. The germline gives CDR1 SGHRS, CDR2 YFSETQ. The V segment lost 5 bases and the J segment 2 bases; nucleotides outside the gene matches: 9. This CDR3 is 15 amino acids long. CDR3 nucleotide sequence: TGCGCCAGCAGGCCCAGCGGGGGCCAGGCCTACGAGCAGTACTTC. It is translated as CASRPSGGQAYEQYF.

This clone has only one observation. The chain combines TRBV10-3 with TRBJ2-7; no definite D call. V was pared by 4 bases and J by 6 bases, with 10 bases between. The CDR3 runs 12 residues. From germline, CDR1 is ENHRY and CDR2 SYGVKD. The CDR3 reads CAISVTVGEQYF. DNA for the CDR3: TGTGCCATCAGTGTAACGGTTGGCGAGCAGTACTTC.

This chain uses TRBV18 with TRBJ2-3; maybe TRBD2 (5 bases). CDR3 size: 15 residues. The germline V and J ends were trimmed by 1 base and 2 bases, with 10 bases remaining between them. From germline, CDR1 is KGHSH and CDR2 LQKENI. CDR3 bases: TGTGCCAGCTCACCACTTGGGCTAGCCACAGATACGCAGTATTTT. Translated: CASSPLGLATDTQYF.

The rearrangement uses TRBV11-3 and TRBJ2-7; a weak D match, TRBD2 (6 bases). V lost 0 bases, J lost 2 bases, and 11 bases lay in between. From germline, CDR1 is SGHNT and CDR2 YENEEA. The CDR3 has 15 residues. The CDR3, as DNA: TGTGCCAGCAGCTTAGACGGGGGTTCTACCTACGAGCAGTACTTC. The encoded protein is CASSLDGGSTYEQYF.

The rearrangement uses TRBV2 and TRBJ2-1; 9 bases are shared with TRBD1. Germline-derived CDR1 and CDR2 are SNHLY and FYNNEI. Germline trimming cut 6 bases from V and 9 bases from J; bases unmatched to any gene: 12. The CDR3 loop spans 15 amino acids. The CDR3 DNA reads TGTGCCAGCAGGACCGACAGGGGGAGGATGGGTGAGCAGTTCTTC. This translates into CASRTDRGRMGEQFF.

This clone appeared a single time. V gene TRBV7-9 combines with J gene TRBJ1-2; 8 bases are shared with TRBD1. Germline CDR1 SEHNR, CDR2 FQNEAQ (reference sequence). V gave up 4 bases and J gave up 4 bases; unmatched junction bases: 11. This CDR3 has 16 amino acids. Here the CDR3 reads CASSSDRGGYPYGYTF. The CDR3 bases are TGTGCCAGCAGCTCAGACAGGGGAGGATACCCCTATGGCTACACCTTC.

This CDR3 reads CASSSPWTSSNQPQHF. The CDR3, as DNA: TGTGCCAGTAGTAGCCCCTGGACTTCTAGCAATCAGCCCCAGCATTTT. V and J are TRBV19 and TRBJ1-5; D is undetermined. The CDR3 has 16 residues. Germline CDR1 and CDR2: LNHDA and SQIVND (reference sequence). Between the trimmed V and J ends, which lost 4 bases and 0 bases, there was a span of 13 bases.

This clone appeared a few times. This chain links TRBV9 with TRBJ2-1; 8 nucleotides match TRBD2. The CDR3 spans 16 residues. Germline-derived CDR1 and CDR2 are SGDLS and YYNGEE. V was pared by 5 bases and J by 2 bases, with 9 bases of the junction left unmatched. CDR3 nucleotide sequence: TGTGCCAGCAGGCCTCTTGGGCGGGGGGCCTACAATGAGCAGTTCTTC. Amino acid sequence: CASRPLGRGAYNEQFF.

The chain employs TRBV14 and TRBJ1-2; no clear D. Between the trimmed V and J ends, which lost 4 bases and 2 bases, there was a span of 11 bases. Looked up from germline, CDR1 is SGHDN and CDR2 is FVKESK. This CDR3 comprises 14 residues. CDR3 in amino acids: CASSRTSENYGYTF. CDR3 DNA sequence: TGTGCCAGCAGCCGAACGAGCGAAAACTATGGCTACACCTTC.

This clone came up a few times. This chain links TRBV7-9 with TRBJ1-2, with D possibly TRBD1 on 6 matching bases. The V and J ends lost 6 bases and 7 bases respectively, with 18 bases between them. This CDR3 is 14 amino acids long. Germline loops: CDR1 SEHNR, CDR2 FQNEAQ (reference sequence). The CDR3 loop reads CASRIPGQIPGYTF. In DNA, the CDR3 is TGTGCCAGCAGAATTCCGGGACAAATTCCTGGCTACACCTTC.

This clone was picked up a small number of times. The rearrangement joins TRBV10-3 to TRBJ2-5; the match to TRBD2 covers 9 bases. V trimming: 7 bases; J trimming: 4 bases; junction bases outside the gene matches: 10. Germline V gene lookup returns CDR1 ENHRY and CDR2 SYGVKD. The CDR3 sequence is 15 residues long. CDR3 DNA sequence: TGTGCCATCAAGGATAGCGGGGGAACAGGAGAGACCCAGTACTTC. Translated, it gives CAIKDSGGTGETQYF.

The DNA of the CDR3 is TGTGCCAGCCAATATTCCCGGGAAAACACCATATATTTT. This translates into CASQYSRENTIYF. This rearrangement joins TRBV2 to TRBJ1-3, with no clear D. V was cut by 8 bases and J by 6 bases, with 14 bases left in between. Germline CDR1 and CDR2: SNHLY and FYNNEI. CDR3 length: 13 amino acids.

The V gene is TRBV6-1, the J gene TRBJ2-3; D may be TRBD2 (5 bases). CDR1 and CDR2 (germline): MNHNS, SASEGT. Deletions cut 7 bases from V and 6 bases from J, with 17 bases between. The CDR3 spans 14 residues. The CDR3 nucleotides read TGTGCCAGCAAGGAGCGGCTATTTGGGGATACGCAGTATTTT. This encodes CASKERLFGDTQYF.

The V and J genes are TRBV5-5 and TRBJ1-2, with 7 bases identical to TRBD1. This CDR3 has 15 residues. V lost 0 bases and J lost 6; bases outside the gene matches: 8. Germline V gives CDR1 SGHKS, CDR2 YYEKEE (reference sequence). CDR3 protein: CASSLGGQRMDGYTF. CDR3 DNA sequence: TGTGCCAGCAGCTTGGGGGGACAGAGGATGGATGGCTACACCTTC.